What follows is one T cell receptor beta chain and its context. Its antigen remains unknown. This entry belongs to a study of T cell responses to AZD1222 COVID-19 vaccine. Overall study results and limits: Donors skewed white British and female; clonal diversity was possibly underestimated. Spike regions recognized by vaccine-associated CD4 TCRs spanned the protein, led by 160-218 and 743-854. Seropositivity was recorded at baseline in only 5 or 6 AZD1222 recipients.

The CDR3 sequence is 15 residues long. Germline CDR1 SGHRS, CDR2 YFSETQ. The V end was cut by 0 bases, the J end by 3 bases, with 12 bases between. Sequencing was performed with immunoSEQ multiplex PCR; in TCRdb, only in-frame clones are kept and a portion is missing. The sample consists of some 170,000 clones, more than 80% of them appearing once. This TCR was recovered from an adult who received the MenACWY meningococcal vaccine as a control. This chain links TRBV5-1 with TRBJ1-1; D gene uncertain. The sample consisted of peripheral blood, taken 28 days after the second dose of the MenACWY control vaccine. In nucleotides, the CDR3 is TGCGCCAGCAGCTTGGTCAGCCTTGCATACACTGAAGCTTTCTTT. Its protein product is CASSLVSLAYTEAFF.